Ten or more counts support the clone carrying this T cell receptor beta chain. These data come from a study of T cells in Graves' hyperthyroidism and ophthalmopathy. TCR beta CDR3 sequences were amplified from RNA transcripts. When the TCR CDR3 underwent first-round RT-PCR, the HTBI primer set was used. Each CDR3 protein gets one entry after TCRdb re-called the multiplex PCR reads with MiXCR. The sample lists 370,000 or so distinct CDR3 sequences; 13% were seen once. Source material: blood. The receptor comes from a man aged 30-40 years with Graves' hyperthyroidism that later progressed to Graves' ophthalmopathy.

This CDR3 is CASSYGDDSPLHF. CDR3 in DNA: TGTGCCAGCAGTTACGGGGACGATTCACCCCTCCACTTT. The chain employs TRBV6-6 and TRBJ1-6, with a tentative D call TRBD1 (5 bases). The CDR3 runs 13 residues. Trimming stripped 2 bases from V and 8 bases from J, with 7 bases between. Germline values: CDR1 MNHNY, CDR2 SVGAGI (reference sequence).